A selection of T cell receptor beta chains follows, all from one sample in a study of identical twins. One entry per CDR3 protein results from TCRdb running MiXCR on the 5' RACE reads. The sample holds 600,000 to 800,000 distinct CDR3 sequences, less than 25% seen once. This sample was shared with a second study, whose subject was T cells expressing NK-cell markers.

Specimen: PBMCs. Receptors were obtained from a young woman in good health. The CDR3 runs from the conserved cysteine through the conserved F or W. The order of the fields is clone size, D gene, V gene, J gene, CDR3 DNA, CDR3 protein. A D gene is named only where the DNA matches it firmly. Some rows mark clone size as missing; the rest say once, few, many or name a class of expanded clone.

>.|TRBD2|TRBV7-2|TRBJ2-1
TGTGCCAGCAGCTCGCGACTAGCGGGGGAATACAATGAGCAGTTCTTC
CASSSRLAGEYNEQFF
>.|TRBD1|TRBV7-3|TRBJ2-3
TGTGCCAGCAGCCCTACACAGGGGGCGGCCCCAGATACGCAGTATTTT
CASSPTQGAAPDTQYF
>few|.|TRBV6-1|TRBJ2-7
TGTGCCAGCAGGCTCACAGGGCCGAGCTCCTACGAGCAGTACTTC
CASRLTGPSSYEQYF
>.|TRBD1|TRBV24-1|TRBJ2-1
TGTGCCACCGGGACAGACAACAATGAGCAGTTCTTC
CATGTDNNEQFF
>few|.|TRBV5-1|TRBJ1-1
TGCGCCAGCTCCCCGACTTGGGGAATGAACACTGAAGCTTTCTTT
CASSPTWGMNTEAFF
>.|.|TRBV24-1|TRBJ2-1
TGTGCCACCAGTGACCCCGGGACTTCTCTGTTCTTC
CATSDPGTSLFF
>few|.|TRBV12-3/TRBV12-4|TRBJ2-3
TGTGCCAGCAGTTTTGGGACGGGCGGGGATACGCAGTATTTT
CASSFGTGGDTQYF
>few|TRBD1|TRBV11-2|TRBJ2-2
TGTGCCAGCAGGGTGGACAGGGGCACCGGGGAGCTGTTTTTT
CASRVDRGTGELFF
>.|.|TRBV5-6|TRBJ2-7
TGTGCCAGCAGCTTGACGGCACCCTACGAGCAGTACTTC
CASSLTAPYEQYF
>few|TRBD2|TRBV12-3/TRBV12-4|TRBJ2-7
TGTGCCAGCAGTCGGAGGACTAGCTGGTACGAGCAGTACTTC
CASSRRTSWYEQYF
>.|.|TRBV23-1|TRBJ2-2
TGCGCCAGCAGTCAATCATCGGAGGGGGCCGGGAACCTGGTGGAGCTGTTTTTT
CASSQSSEGAGNLVELFF
>.|.|TRBV7-9|TRBJ2-6
TGTGCCAGCAGCACCTTCCTAGCAGGAACTGGGGCCAACGTCCTGACTTTC
CASSTFLAGTGANVLTF
>few|.|TRBV12-3/TRBV12-4|TRBJ2-3
TGTGCCAGCAGTCTCCGACAAGATACGCAGTATTTT
CASSLRQDTQYF
>few|.|TRBV6-5|TRBJ1-3
TGTGCCAGCACCGACACTGGAAACACCATATATTTT
CASTDTGNTIYF
>few|TRBD1|TRBV28|TRBJ2-7
TGTGCCAGCAGTAGGGACAGCGCTATGTACGAGCAGTACTTC
CASSRDSAMYEQYF
>few|.|TRBV29-1|TRBJ2-5
TGCAGCGTGGTCGGGGTCGGGGAGACCCAGTACTTC
CSVVGVGETQYF
>many|.|TRBV5-1|TRBJ1-2
TGCGCCAGCAGCTTGGATGGAAAGGGTAGCGATGGCTACACCTTC
CASSLDGKGSDGYTF
>many|.|TRBV7-6|TRBJ2-1
TGTGCCAGCAGCACGAGACAGAACAATGAGCAGTTCTTC
CASSTRQNNEQFF
>few|.|TRBV29-1|TRBJ1-1
TGCAACTGCGAGCGGCTGAACACTGAAGCTTTCTTT
CNCERLNTEAFF
>.|.|TRBV20-1|TRBJ2-5
TGCAGTGCCCGACGGGCAGTGGGAGAGACCCAGTACTTC
CSARRAVGETQYF